This T cell receptor beta chain comes out of a study of T-cell memory formation after mild COVID-19. Study-level information: TCR clusters largely stayed donor specific. General study findings and limits: Clones shrinking from day 15 to 85 showed even CD4/CD8 mixes; later expanders tilted CD4+.

This clonotype has a handful of counts. The target antigen is unknown. TCRalpha and TCRbeta libraries used 5'RACE with constant-segment primers and UMIs. TCRdb re-called the 5' RACE reads with MiXCR, one entry per CDR3 protein. The table has 200,000 to 250,000 distinct CDR3 sequences, approximately 10% seen once. The CDR3 is 13 residues long. V was cut by 6 bases and J by 0 bases, with 8 bases left in between. The germline V gene encodes CDR1 DFQATT and CDR2 SNEGSKA (reference sequence). The source of this sequence is a man younger than 30 who had mild COVID-19 (a few samples of this study predate the infection). Cell type and time point are not known. The sample taken for sequencing was PBMCs or a T cell subset sorted from them (not recorded which). The J gene is TRBJ2-2, the V gene TRBV20-1, with D hard to call. In DNA form, the CDR3 reads TGCAGTGCGGTGGGGACGAACACCGGGGAGCTGTTTTTT. Amino acids: CSAVGTNTGELFF.